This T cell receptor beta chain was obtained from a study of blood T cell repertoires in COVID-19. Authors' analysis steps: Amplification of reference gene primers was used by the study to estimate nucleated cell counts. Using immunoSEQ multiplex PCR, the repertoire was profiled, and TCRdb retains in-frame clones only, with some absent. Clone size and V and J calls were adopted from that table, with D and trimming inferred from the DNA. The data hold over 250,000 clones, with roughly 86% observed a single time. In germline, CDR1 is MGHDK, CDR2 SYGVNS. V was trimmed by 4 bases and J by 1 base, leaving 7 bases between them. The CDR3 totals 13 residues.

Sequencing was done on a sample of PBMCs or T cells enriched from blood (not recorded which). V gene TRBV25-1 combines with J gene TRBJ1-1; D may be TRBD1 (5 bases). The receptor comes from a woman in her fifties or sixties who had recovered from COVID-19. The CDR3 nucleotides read TGTGCCAGCAGTGGCAGGGCGAACACTGAAGCTTTCTTT. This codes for CASSGRANTEAFF.